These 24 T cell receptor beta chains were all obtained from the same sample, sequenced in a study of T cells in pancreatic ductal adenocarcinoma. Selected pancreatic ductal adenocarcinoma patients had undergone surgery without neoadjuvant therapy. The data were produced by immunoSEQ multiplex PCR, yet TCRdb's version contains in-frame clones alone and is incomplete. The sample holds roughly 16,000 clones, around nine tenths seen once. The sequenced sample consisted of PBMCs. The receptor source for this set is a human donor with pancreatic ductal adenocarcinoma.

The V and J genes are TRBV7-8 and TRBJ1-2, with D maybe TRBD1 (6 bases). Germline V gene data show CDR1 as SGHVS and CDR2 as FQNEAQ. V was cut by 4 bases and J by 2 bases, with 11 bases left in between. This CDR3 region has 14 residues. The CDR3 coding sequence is TGTGCCAGCAGCTCAAATCAGGGGAACTATGGCTACACCTTC. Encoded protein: CASSSNQGNYGYTF.

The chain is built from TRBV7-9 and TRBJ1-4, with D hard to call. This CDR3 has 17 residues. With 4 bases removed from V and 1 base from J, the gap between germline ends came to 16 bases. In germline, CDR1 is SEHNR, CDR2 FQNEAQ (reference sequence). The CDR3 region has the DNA TGTGCCAGCAGCTCAAACCGACAAGGAATAACTAATGAAAAACTGTTTTTT. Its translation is CASSSNRQGITNEKLFF.

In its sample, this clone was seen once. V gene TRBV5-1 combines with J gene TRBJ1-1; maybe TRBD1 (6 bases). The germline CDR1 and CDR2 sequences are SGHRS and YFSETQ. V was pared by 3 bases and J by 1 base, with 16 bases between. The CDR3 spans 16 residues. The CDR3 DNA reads TGCGCCAGCAGCTCCGTGACAGGAATAGGGAACACTGAAGCTTTCTTT. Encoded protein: CASSSVTGIGNTEAFF.

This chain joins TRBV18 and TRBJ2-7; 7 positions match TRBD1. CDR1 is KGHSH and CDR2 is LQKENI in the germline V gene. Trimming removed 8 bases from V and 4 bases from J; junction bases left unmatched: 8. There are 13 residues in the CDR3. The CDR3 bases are TGTGCCAGCCGGGACAGAGCCTATTACGAGCAGTACTTC. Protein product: CASRDRAYYEQYF. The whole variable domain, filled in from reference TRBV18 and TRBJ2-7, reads NAGVMQNPRHLVRRRGQEARLRCSPMKGHSHVYWYRQLPEEGLKFMVYLQKENIIDESGMPKERFSAEFPKEGPSILRIQQVVRGDSAAYFCASRDRAYYEQYFGPGTRLTVT.

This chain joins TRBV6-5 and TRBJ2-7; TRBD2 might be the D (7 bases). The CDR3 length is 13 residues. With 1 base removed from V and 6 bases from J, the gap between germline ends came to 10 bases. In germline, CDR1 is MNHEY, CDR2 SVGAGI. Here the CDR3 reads CASSYLGGLEQYF. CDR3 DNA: TGTGCCAGCAGTTACTTGGGGGGGCTCGAGCAGTACTTC.

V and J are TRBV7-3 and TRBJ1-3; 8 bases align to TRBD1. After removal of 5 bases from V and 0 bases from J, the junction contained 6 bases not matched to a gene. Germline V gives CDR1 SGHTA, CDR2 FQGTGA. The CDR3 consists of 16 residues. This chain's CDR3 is CASSKRDRSSGNTIYF. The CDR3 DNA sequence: TGTGCCAGCAGCAAAAGGGACAGGAGCTCTGGAAACACCATATATTTT.

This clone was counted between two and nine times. The CDR3: CASSYSRGDQPQHF. CDR3 nucleotide sequence: TGTGCCAGCAGTTACTCGAGAGGCGATCAGCCCCAGCATTTT. V usage is TRBV6-6 and J usage is TRBJ1-5; D ambiguous. Looked up from germline, CDR1 is MNHNY and CDR2 is SVGAGI (reference sequence). The CDR3 contains 14 residues. Trimming pared 0 bases from V and 5 bases from J, leaving 8 bases between.

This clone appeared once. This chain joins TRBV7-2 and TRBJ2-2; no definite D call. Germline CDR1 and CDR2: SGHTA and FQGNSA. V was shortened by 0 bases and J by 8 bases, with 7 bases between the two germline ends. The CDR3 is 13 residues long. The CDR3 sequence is CASSLANGGELFF. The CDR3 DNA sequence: TGTGCCAGCAGCTTAGCGAACGGGGGGGAGCTGTTTTTT. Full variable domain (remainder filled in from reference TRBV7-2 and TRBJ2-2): GAGVSQSPSNKVTEKGKDVELRCDPISGHTALYWYRQSLGQGLEFLIYFQGNSAPDKSGLPSDRFSAERTGGSVSTLTIQRTQQEDSAVYLCASSLANGGELFFGEGSRLTVL.

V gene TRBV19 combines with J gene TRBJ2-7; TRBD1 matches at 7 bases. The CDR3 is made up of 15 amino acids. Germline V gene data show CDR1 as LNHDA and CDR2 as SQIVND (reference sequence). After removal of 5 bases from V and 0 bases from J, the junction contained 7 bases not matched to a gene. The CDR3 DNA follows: TGTGCCAGTAGTCCCAGACAGGGACGCTCCTACGAGCAGTACTTC. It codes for CASSPRQGRSYEQYF.

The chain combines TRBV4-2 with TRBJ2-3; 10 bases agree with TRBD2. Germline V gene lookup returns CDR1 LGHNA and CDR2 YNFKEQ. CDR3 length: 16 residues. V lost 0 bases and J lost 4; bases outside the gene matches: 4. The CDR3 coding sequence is TGTGCCAGCAGCCAAGATAGAGCGGGGGGGCCAGATACGCAGTATTTT. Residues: CASSQDRAGGPDTQYF.

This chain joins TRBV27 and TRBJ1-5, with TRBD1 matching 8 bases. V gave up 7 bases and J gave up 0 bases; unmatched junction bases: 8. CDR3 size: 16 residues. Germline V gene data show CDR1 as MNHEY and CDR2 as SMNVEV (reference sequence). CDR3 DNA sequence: TGTGCCAGCAACCCAGGGGGCCCCTATAGCAATCAGCCCCAGCATTTT. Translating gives CASNPGGPYSNQPQHF.

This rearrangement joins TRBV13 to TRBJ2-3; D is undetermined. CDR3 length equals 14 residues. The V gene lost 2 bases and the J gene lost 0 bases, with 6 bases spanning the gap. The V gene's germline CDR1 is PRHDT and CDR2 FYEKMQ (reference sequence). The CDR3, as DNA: TGTGCCAGCAGCTTACCTCCTAGCACAGATACGCAGTATTTT. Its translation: CASSLPPSTDTQYF.

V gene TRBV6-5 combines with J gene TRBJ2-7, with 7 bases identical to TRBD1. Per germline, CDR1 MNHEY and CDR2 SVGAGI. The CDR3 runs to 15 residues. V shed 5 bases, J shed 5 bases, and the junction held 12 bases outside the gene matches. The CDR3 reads CASSPAGGRIHEQYF. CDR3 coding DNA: TGTGCCAGCAGTCCCGCAGGGGGAAGAATCCACGAGCAGTACTTC.

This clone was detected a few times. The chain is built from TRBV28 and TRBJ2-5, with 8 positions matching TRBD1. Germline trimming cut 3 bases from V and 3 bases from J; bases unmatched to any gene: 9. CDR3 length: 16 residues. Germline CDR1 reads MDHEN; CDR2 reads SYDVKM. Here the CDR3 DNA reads TGTGCCAGCAGTTTTAGGACAGGGAGTGGGGAAGAGACCCAGTACTTC. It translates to CASSFRTGSGEETQYF.

CDR3 sequence: CASSNRQNSPLHF. The CDR3 DNA sequence: TGTGCCAGCAGCAATCGACAGAATTCACCCCTCCACTTT. V is TRBV7-2 and J is TRBJ1-6; a possible D gene is TRBD1 (5 bases). The CDR3 extends over 13 amino acids. In germline, CDR1 is SGHTA, CDR2 FQGNSA. Trimming cost V 5 bases and J 7 bases, with 9 bases left between them.

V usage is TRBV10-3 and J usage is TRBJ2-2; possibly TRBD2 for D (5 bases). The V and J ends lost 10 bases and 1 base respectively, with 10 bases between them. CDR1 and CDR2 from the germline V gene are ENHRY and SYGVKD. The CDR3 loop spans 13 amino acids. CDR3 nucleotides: TGTGCCACCGGGGAGTTGAACACCGGGGAGCTGTTTTTT. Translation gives CATGELNTGELFF.

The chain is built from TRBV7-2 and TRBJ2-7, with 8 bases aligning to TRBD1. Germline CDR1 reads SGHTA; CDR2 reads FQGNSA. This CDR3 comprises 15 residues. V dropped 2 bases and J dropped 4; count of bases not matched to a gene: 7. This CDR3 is CASSLSAGGIYEQYF. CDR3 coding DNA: TGTGCCAGCAGCTTATCCGCAGGGGGCATATACGAGCAGTACTTC.

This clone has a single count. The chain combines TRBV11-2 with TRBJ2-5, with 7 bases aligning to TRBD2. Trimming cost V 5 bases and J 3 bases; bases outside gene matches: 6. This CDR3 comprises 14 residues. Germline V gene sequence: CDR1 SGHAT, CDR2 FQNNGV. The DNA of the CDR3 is TGTGCCAGCAGCCCCAGGACTAGAGAAGAGACCCAGTACTTC. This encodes CASSPRTREETQYF.

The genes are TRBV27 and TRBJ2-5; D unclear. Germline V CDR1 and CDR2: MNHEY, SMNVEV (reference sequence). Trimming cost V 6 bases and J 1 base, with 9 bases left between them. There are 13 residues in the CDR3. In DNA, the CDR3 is TGTGCCAGCAGGTTCTGGGCCCAAGAGACCCAGTACTTC. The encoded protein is CASRFWAQETQYF.

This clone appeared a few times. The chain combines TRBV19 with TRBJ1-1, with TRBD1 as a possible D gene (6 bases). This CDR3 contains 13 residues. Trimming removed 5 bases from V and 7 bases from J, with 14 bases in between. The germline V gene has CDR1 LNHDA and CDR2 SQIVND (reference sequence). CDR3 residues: CASSATTGGEAFF. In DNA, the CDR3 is TGTGCCAGTAGTGCCACGACAGGTGGTGAAGCTTTCTTT. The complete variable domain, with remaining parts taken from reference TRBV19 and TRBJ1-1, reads DGGITQSPKYLFRKEGQNVTLSCEQNLNHDAMYWYRQDPGQGLRLIYYSQIVNDFQKGDIAEGYSVSREKKESFPLTVTSAQKNPTAFYLCASSATTGGEAFFGQGTRLTVV.

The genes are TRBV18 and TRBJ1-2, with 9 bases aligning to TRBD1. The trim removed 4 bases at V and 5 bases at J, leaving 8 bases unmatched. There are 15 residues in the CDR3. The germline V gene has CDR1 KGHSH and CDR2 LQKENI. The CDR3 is CASSRSDRGSYGYTF. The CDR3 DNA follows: TGTGCCAGCTCACGTTCGGACAGGGGTAGTTATGGCTACACCTTC.

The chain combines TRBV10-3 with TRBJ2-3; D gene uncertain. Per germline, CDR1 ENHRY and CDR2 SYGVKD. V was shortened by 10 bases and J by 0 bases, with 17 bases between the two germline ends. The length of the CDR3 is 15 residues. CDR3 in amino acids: CATSAPGSSTDTQYF. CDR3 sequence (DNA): TGTGCCACCTCTGCACCAGGTTCTAGCACAGATACGCAGTATTTT.

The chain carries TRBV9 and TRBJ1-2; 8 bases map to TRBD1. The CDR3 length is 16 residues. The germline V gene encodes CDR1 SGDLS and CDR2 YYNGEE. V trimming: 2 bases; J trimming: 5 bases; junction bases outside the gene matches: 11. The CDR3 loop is CASSVSRDRTIYGYTF. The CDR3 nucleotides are TGTGCCAGCAGCGTGAGTCGGGACAGGACAATTTATGGCTACACCTTC.

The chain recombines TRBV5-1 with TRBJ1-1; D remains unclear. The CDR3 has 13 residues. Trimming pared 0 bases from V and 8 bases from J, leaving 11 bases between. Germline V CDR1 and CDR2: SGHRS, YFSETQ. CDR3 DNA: TGCGCCAGCAGCTTGGGCCAAAGACAAGAAGCTTTCTTT. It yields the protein CASSLGQRQEAFF.